The 29 T cell receptor beta chains below were found in one sample sequenced in a study of breast tumors, draining lymph nodes, adjacent tissues. Axillary draining lymph nodes of breast cancer patients supplied the node samples. One entry per CDR3 protein results from TCRdb running MiXCR on the multiplex PCR reads. This repertoire shows some 150,000 distinct CDR3 sequences, 20% to 25% found once; its top ten account for around 2.7%. The specimen was axillary lymph node tissue. The receptor source for this set is a female donor with breast cancer. Some clones in this sample may be carry-over from other donors' samples.

This clonotype was observed at least ten times. V gene TRBV11-3 combines with J gene TRBJ2-3; 7 bases agree with TRBD2. This CDR3 is 16 amino acids long. Germline V CDR1 and CDR2: SGHNT, YENEEA. The J segment lost 4 bases and the V segment lost 5 bases, leaving 12 bases of the junction unmatched. CDR3 nucleotide sequence: TGTGCCAGCAGCCGGATGACTAGCTTTGTGGCAGATACGCAGTATTTT. It encodes CASSRMTSFVADTQYF.

This clonotype was detected many times. The gene calls are TRBV6-1 and TRBJ2-3; D gene uncertain. The V end was cut by 4 bases, the J end by 2 bases, with 10 bases between. This CDR3 is built from 14 residues. Germline-derived CDR1 and CDR2 are MNHNS and SASEGT. The CDR3 sequence: CASSGPWDTDTQYF. The CDR3 DNA reads as TGTGCCAGCAGTGGTCCATGGGACACAGATACGCAGTATTTT.

This clonotype was counted ten times or more. The rearrangement uses TRBV7-2 and TRBJ1-3; tentatively, D is TRBD1 (5 bases). The germline V gene encodes CDR1 SGHTA and CDR2 FQGNSA. V dropped 6 bases and J dropped 2 bases, with 14 bases sitting between them. This CDR3 has 15 residues. The CDR3 is CASRYTGTTGNTIYF. CDR3 bases: TGTGCCAGCAGATACACCGGGACGACTGGAAACACCATATATTTT.

A remark on this clonotype: The junction does not match germline at one end; this may be a read error. This chain uses TRBV6-1 with TRBJ2-3; 10 nucleotides match TRBD2. The CDR3 is 16 residues long. Germline CDR1 and CDR2: MNHNS and SASEGT. CDR3 protein: CASSERAGGPTGTQYF. CDR3 sequence (DNA): TGTGCCAGCAGTGAACGAGCGGGAGGGCCCACAGGTACGCAGTATTTT.

The chain couples TRBV6-1 to TRBJ1-6; D not resolved. V lost 1 base, J lost 9 bases, and 13 bases lay in between. CDR3 size: 15 residues. Germline CDR1 is MNHNS and CDR2 is SASEGT. The CDR3 reads CASSEVGYPRSPLHF. DNA of the CDR3: TGTGCCAGCAGTGAAGTGGGTTACCCTCGTTCACCCCTCCACTTT.

Comments on this clonotype: It may be a read error: a sequence one base away is much more abundant. J is TRBJ2-3 and V is TRBV12-3 or TRBV12-4; no firm D call. The CDR3 has 14 residues. Here the CDR3 reads CASSPTGRADTQCF. The DNA for the CDR3 is TGTGCCAGCAGCCCCACGGGCCGTGCAGATACGCAGTGTTTT.

This clonotype was seen ten or more times. The V and J genes are TRBV27 and TRBJ1-2; D not certain. Trimming removed 5 bases at V and 2 bases at J, with 12 bases between. The length of the CDR3 is 14 residues. From germline, CDR1 is MNHEY and CDR2 SMNVEV (reference sequence). The CDR3 sequence is CASSPHGGNYGYTF. CDR3 in DNA: TGTGCCAGCAGTCCCCACGGCGGCAACTATGGCTACACCTTC.

This clonotype was seen a single time. One base away lies a much larger clone, so this may be a sequencing read error. The V and J genes are TRBV20-1 and TRBJ2-3; D unresolved. The tail of the sequence fits TRBJ1-5 better, so the J call may be wrong. Germline V gene data show CDR1 as DFQATT and CDR2 as SNEGSKA (reference sequence). CDR3 length: 16 residues. The CDR3 DNA follows: TGCAGTGCTAGACATAAACTAGCGGCTAGCACAGATACGCAGCATTTT. As protein: CSARHKLAASTDTQHF.

The table lists this clonotype with many counts. The V and J genes are TRBV19 and TRBJ1-5, with 8 nucleotides matching TRBD1. V shed 8 bases and J 2 bases; nucleotides not matched to a gene: 2. Germline-derived CDR1 and CDR2 are LNHDA and SQIVND (reference sequence). The CDR3 contains 13 residues. The CDR3 loop reads CASAGQGNQPQHF. In DNA, the CDR3 is TGTGCCAGTGCGGGACAGGGCAATCAGCCCCAGCATTTT.

This clonotype came up many times. The chain joins TRBV11-3 to TRBJ2-1; unclear D gene. This CDR3 is built from 15 residues. Germline V gene sequence: CDR1 SGHNT, CDR2 YENEEA. V lost 0 bases and J lost 0, with 6 bases in between. The CDR3 coding sequence is TGTGCCAGCAGCTTAGACTTGAGCTCCTACAATGAGCAGTTCTTC. Amino acid sequence: CASSLDLSSYNEQFF. Full variable domain (outside the CDR3, taken from reference TRBV11-3 and TRBJ2-1): EAGVVQSPRYKIIEKKQPVAFWCNPISGHNTLYWYLQNLGQGPELLIRYENEEAVDDSQLPKDRFSAERLKGVDSTLKIQPAELGDSAVYLCASSLDLSSYNEQFFGPGTRLTVL.

Points on this clonotype: With a much larger clone just one base away, this may be a read error. The rearrangement uses TRBV6-6 and TRBJ2-2, with D possibly matching TRBD1 (6 bases). The length of the CDR3 is 14 residues. Germline assignment: CDR1 MNHNY and CDR2 SVGAGI (reference sequence). Trimming pared 10 bases from V and 4 bases from J, leaving 16 bases between. The CDR3 nucleotides are TGTGCCAACATTAAACGCAGGGGCACCGGGGAGCTGTTTTTT. It yields the protein CANIKRRGTGELFF.

As concerns this clonotype: A much bigger clone sits one base away, suggesting this may be a read error. The chain combines TRBV11-3 with TRBJ1-3; TRBD1 matches at 9 bases. This CDR3 comprises 14 residues. The germline CDR1 and CDR2 sequences are SGHNT and YENEEA. The CDR3 nucleotides read TGTGCCAGCAGCGCACAGGGGGCTGGATACACCATATATTTT. This codes for CASSAQGAGYTIYF.

This clonotype was found many times. This chain links TRBV11-2 with TRBJ2-7; 12 bases are shared with TRBD2. The V segment lost 5 bases and the J segment 6 bases; nucleotides outside the gene matches: 8. This CDR3 has 15 amino acids. Germline loops: CDR1 SGHAT, CDR2 FQNNGV. The CDR3 bases are TGTGCCAGCAGCCCTCGACTAGCGGGAGCTCGCGAGCAGTACTTC. It is translated as CASSPRLAGAREQYF.

The table lists this clonotype with many counts. The rearrangement uses TRBV7-9 and TRBJ2-7, with D unclear. The CDR3 extends over 14 amino acids. With 0 bases removed from V and 4 bases from J, the gap between germline ends came to 10 bases. CDR1 is SEHNR, CDR2 FQNEAQ, per germline (reference sequence). The CDR3 reads CASSLAGSNYEQYF. In nucleotides, the CDR3 is TGTGCCAGCAGCTTAGCGGGATCAAATTACGAGCAGTACTTC.

The genes are TRBV6-1 and TRBJ2-1; D is ambiguous. Germline V gene sequence: CDR1 MNHNS, CDR2 SASEGT. CDR3 size: 14 residues. V gave up 4 bases and J gave up 0 bases, with 7 bases separating them. Here the CDR3 DNA reads TGTGCCAGCAGTGTCAGTCACTCCTACAATGAGCAGTTCTTC. This encodes CASSVSHSYNEQFF.

Comment on this clonotype: A much larger clonotype is one base distant, so this may be a read error. V gene TRBV5-4 combines with J gene TRBJ2-1, with D possibly being TRBD1 (6 bases). The germline gives CDR1 SGHNT, CDR2 YYREEE (reference sequence). CDR3 length equals 12 residues. The CDR3 coding sequence is TGTGCCAGCAGCTCTCAGGGGAGTGGGCAGTCCTTC. Encoded protein: CASSSQGSGQSF.

This clonotype was seen many times. The rearrangement links TRBV7-2 to TRBJ2-3; 8 positions match TRBD2. The CDR3 is 16 residues long. The V and J ends lost 2 bases and 1 base, in that order; junction bases with no gene match: 5. Germline assignment: CDR1 SGHTA and CDR2 FQGNSA. The CDR3 DNA reads TGTGCCAGCAGCTTACCAGCGGGAGCGGGCACAGATACGCAGTATTTT. It is translated as CASSLPAGAGTDTQYF.

This clonotype was recorded at least ten times. V and J are TRBV7-9 and TRBJ2-7; D gene uncertain. V lost 2 bases to trimming and J lost 3 bases, with 8 bases between them. CDR1 is SEHNR and CDR2 is FQNEAQ in the germline V gene (reference sequence). The CDR3 spans 13 residues. In nucleotides, the CDR3 is TGTGCCAGCAGCTTATCAAGAAACTACGAGCAGTACTTC. It codes for CASSLSRNYEQYF. The whole variable domain, remainder taken from reference TRBV7-9 and TRBJ2-7, is DTGVSQNPRHKITKRGQNVTFRCDPISEHNRLYWYRQTLGQGPEFLTYFQNEAQLEKSRLLSDRFSAERPKGSFSTLEIQRTEQGDSAMYLCASSLSRNYEQYFGPGTRLTVT.

The table lists this clonotype with a count of one. A much larger clone differs from this one at a single base, so this may be a read error. The rearrangement uses TRBV18 and TRBJ2-5, with TRBD1 identical over 8 bases. In germline, CDR1 is KGHSH, CDR2 LQKENI. The CDR3 consists of 15 residues. In DNA, the CDR3 is TGTGCCAGCTCACCGAGCGGACAGGGTTGGGAGACCCAGTCCTTC. Translation gives CASSPSGQGWETQSF.

This clonotype was seen ten or more times. This sequence joins TRBV12-3 or TRBV12-4 and TRBJ1-3; D remains unclear. CDR3 length: 19 amino acids. The V end was cut by 5 bases, the J end by 2 bases, with 25 bases between. The CDR3 DNA reads TGTGCCAGCAGTCATTTCCGGTCTGGTACGGACCTTCCTGGAAACACCATATATTTT. Translated: CASSHFRSGTDLPGNTIYF.

The chain is built from TRBV6-2 or TRBV6-3 and TRBJ2-4, with D unclear. The V gene lost 4 bases and the J gene lost 0 bases, with 10 bases spanning the gap. This CDR3 has 15 residues. The germline V gene has CDR1 MNHEY and CDR2 SVGEGT. In nucleotides, the CDR3 is TGTGCCAGCAGTTCCTCACACCTAGCCAAAAACATTCAGTACTTC. This translates into CASSSSHLAKNIQYF.

Concerning this clonotype: A read error may explain this, as a much larger clone is one base away. The J gene is TRBJ2-7, the V gene TRBV27; TRBD1 agrees at 7 bases. Germline assignment: CDR1 MNHEY and CDR2 SMNVEV (reference sequence). The CDR3 has 11 residues. CDR3 in amino acids: CARTGNYERYF. The CDR3 DNA reads as TGTGCCAGGACAGGGAACTACGAGCGGTACTTC.

This clonotype was seen ten or more times. The chain combines TRBV4-1 with TRBJ2-2, with D possibly TRBD2 on 5 matching bases. Germline V CDR1 and CDR2: MGHRA, YSYEKL. The CDR3 extends over 14 amino acids. Trimming removed 1 base from V and 7 bases from J, with 10 bases in between. DNA for the CDR3: TGCGCCAGCAGCCAAGTGAGGGATATCGGGGAGCTGTTTTTT. It translates to CASSQVRDIGELFF.

The sample holds many counts of this clonotype. This chain joins TRBV7-9 and TRBJ2-1, with D possibly matching TRBD2 (6 bases). CDR1 and CDR2 (germline): SEHNR, FQNEAQ (reference sequence). Trimming took 4 bases from V and 0 from J, leaving 10 bases between them. The CDR3 sequence is 15 residues long. The CDR3 is CASSYDGSSYNEQFF. For the CDR3, the DNA is TGTGCCAGCAGCTACGACGGGAGCTCCTACAATGAGCAGTTCTTC.

As concerns this clonotype: This could be a read error, since a much larger clone is one nucleotide away. The rearrangement uses TRBV7-2 and TRBJ1-2, with 8 bases lining up with TRBD1. Germline V CDR1 and CDR2: SGHTA, FQGNSA. This CDR3 spans 15 amino acids. CDR3: CASSSQGADGYGHTF. CDR3 DNA sequence: TGTGCCAGCAGCTCCCAGGGGGCGGACGGCTATGGCCACACCTTC.

In this sample, this clonotype turned up many times. The CDR3 loop is CASSLGGDKRTQYF. The CDR3 nucleotides are TGTGCCAGCAGCTTAGGCGGAGATAAGAGAACCCAGTACTTC. The chain links TRBV11-3 to TRBJ2-5, with D unclear. This CDR3 spans 14 amino acids. V was shortened by 1 base and J by 8 bases, with 14 bases between the two germline ends. The germline CDR1 and CDR2 sequences are SGHNT and YENEEA. Full variable domain (missing parts from reference TRBV11-3 and TRBJ2-5): EAGVVQSPRYKIIEKKQPVAFWCNPISGHNTLYWYLQNLGQGPELLIRYENEEAVDDSQLPKDRFSAERLKGVDSTLKIQPAELGDSAVYLCASSLGGDKRTQYFGPGTRLLVL.

J is TRBJ2-2 and V is TRBV18; D ambiguous. V was clipped by 1 base and J by 4 bases, with 7 bases between them. CDR3 length: 14 amino acids. Germline CDR1 and CDR2: KGHSH and LQKENI. The CDR3 here is CASSPHATTGELFF. In DNA form, the CDR3 reads TGTGCCAGCTCACCACACGCAACCACCGGGGAGCTGTTTTTT.

The CDR3 DNA reads as TGTGCCAGCAGTTTACCAGGCGGACAGATCTACGAGCAGTACTTC. It encodes CASSLPGGQIYEQYF. The chain is built from TRBV28 and TRBJ2-7; TRBD1 is a possible D gene (6 bases). This CDR3 spans 15 amino acids. Germline V gene sequence: CDR1 MDHEN, CDR2 SYDVKM. The V end lost 2 bases, the J end lost 3 bases, and 14 bases lay between the germline ends.

On this clonotype: Possible read error: a much larger clone is one base away. The chain joins TRBV11-3 to TRBJ2-1; D is uncertain. This CDR3 is 15 amino acids long. In germline, CDR1 is SGHNT, CDR2 YENEEA. In DNA, the CDR3 is TGTGCCAGCAGCTTAGAGGTAGCACCCTACAGTGAGCAGTTCTTC. It yields the protein CASSLEVAPYSEQFF.